This entry describes one T cell receptor beta chain. The record originates from a study of CD8+ T cells in alopecia areata. The treatment here: oral pan-JAK inhibitor, 5-10 mg twice daily. Sequencing relied on a cDNA template that was reverse transcribed from extracted RNA. Profiled with immunoSEQ multiplex PCR; TCRdb holds only in-frame clones, not every one. This sample has about 200,000 clones; 58% occur once, and the top ten carry 5.5%. Germline CDR1 and CDR2: MNHNY and SVGAGI (reference sequence). The V gene end was trimmed by 5 bases and the J gene end by 15 bases; junction bases not matched to a gene: 6. The CDR3 has 11 amino acids.

The sequencing here drew on CD4+ T cells sorted from blood, taken at week 24, from a patient treated with tofacitinib. The TCR originated in a human donor with alopecia areata. V usage is TRBV6-6 and J usage is TRBJ2-1, with 8 bases aligning to TRBD1. Here the CDR3 reads CASSPGQGLFF. The CDR3 nucleotides read TGTGCCAGCAGTCCCGGACAGGGACTGTTCTTC.